This T cell receptor (beta chain) was retrieved from a study of blood T cell repertoires in COVID-19. Looking at the study overall: Samples of COVID-19 (acute and convalescent) were obtained from the United States, Italy and Spain. From T cells, B-cell-depleted T cells, or PBMCs came the material, which was cDNA or gDNA.

Looked up from germline, CDR1 is LNHDA and CDR2 is SQIVND (reference sequence). The CDR3 has 14 amino acids. V gave up 3 bases and J gave up 9 bases; unmatched junction bases: 5. Profiling relied on immunoSEQ multiplex PCR, and the TCRdb table lists in-frame clones only, not all of them. The sample holds roughly 200,000 clones, just under 90% seen once. Sequencing was performed on PBMCs or T cells enriched from blood (not recorded which). The receptor comes from a woman aged 25-40 years with acute COVID-19. The rearrangement links TRBV19 to TRBJ1-6; 7 nucleotides match TRBD1. DNA for the CDR3: TGTGCCAGTAGTATCCGAGACAGGGTTTCACCCCTCCACTTT. This gives the protein CASSIRDRVSPLHF.